Following are 10 T cell receptor beta chains from one sample sequenced in a study of blood T cell repertoires in COVID-19. Profiling relied on immunoSEQ multiplex PCR, and the TCRdb table lists in-frame clones only, not all of them. The sample has over 150,000 clones, 70% to 80% seen once. Material for sequencing was PBMCs or T cells enriched from blood (not recorded which). Source of these receptors: a woman in her 70s in a cohort exposed to, infected with or recovered from COVID-19 (not recorded which).

This clone was counted at least ten times. The rearrangement joins TRBV5-4 to TRBJ2-1; D is uncertain. The CDR3 loop spans 15 amino acids. V was pared by 0 bases and J by 3 bases, with 10 bases between. Germline V gene data show CDR1 as SGHNT and CDR2 as YYREEE (reference sequence). The CDR3 here is CASSLGAQDYNEQFF. The CDR3 DNA sequence: TGTGCCAGCAGCTTGGGAGCCCAGGACTACAATGAGCAGTTCTTC.

This clone showed up just a few times. V usage is TRBV5-1 and J usage is TRBJ2-7; TRBD1 agrees at 8 bases. V shed 4 bases, J shed 4 bases, and the junction held 1 base outside the gene matches. The CDR3 consists of 12 residues. Germline V gene sequence: CDR1 SGHRS, CDR2 YFSETQ. CDR3: CASSGQGYEQYF. The CDR3 DNA follows: TGCGCCAGCAGCGGACAGGGATACGAGCAGTACTTC.

The rearrangement joins TRBV2 to TRBJ2-2, with D tentatively TRBD1 (5 bases). Trimming took off 5 bases at V and 5 bases at J, with 9 bases between the two ends. Germline V gene lookup returns CDR1 SNHLY and CDR2 FYNNEI. The CDR3 sequence is 13 residues long. Here the CDR3 reads CASSQQGTGELFF. DNA of the CDR3: TGTGCCAGCAGTCAGCAGGGAACCGGGGAGCTGTTTTTT.

This sequence joins TRBV5-1 and TRBJ2-3, with TRBD1 as a possible D gene (6 bases). This CDR3 contains 14 residues. The germline CDR1 and CDR2 sequences are SGHRS and YFSETQ. Trimming removed 7 bases from V and 2 bases from J, with 14 bases in between. CDR3 in amino acids: CASAQGSITDTQYF. For the CDR3, the DNA is TGCGCCAGCGCCCAGGGGTCTATCACAGATACGCAGTATTTT. The full variable domain, in which reference TRBV5-1 and TRBJ2-3 provide the parts outside the CDR3, is KAGVTQTPRYLIKTRGQQVTLSCSPISGHRSVSWYQQTPGQGLQFLFEYFSETQRNKGNFPGRFSGRQFSNSRSEMNVSTLELGDSALYLCASAQGSITDTQYFGPGTRLTVL.

This chain connects TRBV6-5 to TRBJ2-7, with 11 nucleotides matching TRBD1. The CDR3 runs to 15 residues. The germline V gene encodes CDR1 MNHEY and CDR2 SVGAGI. The V segment lost 6 bases and the J segment 4 bases; nucleotides outside the gene matches: 8. The CDR3 loop reads CASSRGQGEAYEQYF. In nucleotides, the CDR3 is TGTGCCAGCAGCCGGGGACAGGGGGAGGCATACGAGCAGTACTTC.

This clone has just one count. This rearrangement joins TRBV5-1 to TRBJ1-2, with no clear D. V lost 1 base and J lost 2, with 6 bases in between. This CDR3 contains 13 residues. The germline CDR1 and CDR2 sequences are SGHRS and YFSETQ. This CDR3 reads CASSLFVNYGYTF. The CDR3 DNA reads as TGCGCCAGCAGCTTGTTCGTCAACTATGGCTACACCTTC.

V and J are TRBV5-1 and TRBJ2-1; 7 bases match TRBD1. From germline, CDR1 is SGHRS and CDR2 YFSETQ. The CDR3 has 13 residues. Trimming cost V 2 bases and J 4 bases; bases outside gene matches: 0. CDR3 bases: TGCGCCAGCAGCTTACAGGGGTACAATGAGCAGTTCTTC. It encodes CASSLQGYNEQFF.

CDR3 region: CASSPQVQETQYF. CDR3 bases: TGTGCCAGCTCACCCCAGGTTCAAGAGACCCAGTACTTC. The chain carries TRBV18 and TRBJ2-5; D is uncertain. Trimming left V 3 bases short and J 2 bases short, with 7 bases between. CDR3 length: 13 amino acids. The germline V gene encodes CDR1 KGHSH and CDR2 LQKENI.

The chain uses TRBV3-1 (or the pseudogene TRBV3-2) and TRBJ2-3, with 13 positions matching TRBD2. The CDR3 has 15 residues. V shed 4 bases and J 4 bases; nucleotides not matched to a gene: 2. Germline values: CDR1 LGHDT, CDR2 YNNKEL (reference sequence). The CDR3 sequence is CASSRTSGRADTQYF. CDR3 DNA: TGTGCCAGCAGCCGAACTAGCGGGAGGGCAGATACGCAGTATTTT.

The rearrangement joins TRBV28 to TRBJ2-7; D is perhaps TRBD1 (6 bases). V lost 7 bases, J lost 0 bases, and 10 bases lay in between. Germline CDR1 and CDR2: MDHEN and SYDVKM. The CDR3 is made up of 13 amino acids. In DNA, the CDR3 is TGTGCCAGCACAGGGACAATCTCCTACGAGCAGTACTTC. Translation gives CASTGTISYEQYF.